What follows describes a single T cell receptor (beta chain). Its antigen is not identified. The data belong to a study of T-cell reconstitution after alpha-beta-depleted transplantation in children. Whole-study results and caveats: Newly generated T cells supplied most T-cell counts and diversity one year post-transplant. The study traced high day-60 TCRbeta diversity in some patients to surviving recipient T cells and thymic progenitors. Expanded graft clones, several hundred of them, were reportedly the source of alpha-beta T cells about two months after transplant.

Preparing the TCRbeta library involved the use of unique molecular identifiers. One entry per CDR3 protein, called by TCRdb with MiXCR from the PCR reads. The sample has about 540,000 distinct CDR3 sequences, around 27% seen once. Germline trimming cut 4 bases from V and 2 bases from J; bases unmatched to any gene: 15. The CDR3 is 20 residues long. The germline V gene has CDR1 MNHEY and CDR2 SMNVEV (reference sequence). The J gene is TRBJ2-1, the V gene TRBV27; 12 bases match TRBD1. This specimen consisted of PBMCs, obtained before TCRalphabeta/CD19-depleted stem cell transplant. This TCR was sampled from a boy under two years old with Wiskott-Aldrich syndrome, due to receive a stem cell transplant. CDR3 nucleotide sequence: TGTGCCAGCAGTTCCCGACCGGGACAGGGGGCAGGGGGGACCTACAATGAGCAGTTCTTC. It translates to CASSSRPGQGAGGTYNEQFF.